The 15 T cell receptor beta chains below all came from one sample that was sequenced in a study of T cell responses to AZD1222 COVID-19 vaccine. The data were produced by immunoSEQ multiplex PCR, yet TCRdb's version contains in-frame clones alone and is incomplete. The table includes 90,000 to 130,000 clones, about 94% detected once. The sample here was peripheral blood, taken 28 days after the second AZD1222 dose. The source of these receptors is an adult who received the AZD1222 COVID-19 vaccine.

The chain employs TRBV6-1 and TRBJ2-5; no clear D. This CDR3 comprises 14 residues. Germline-derived CDR1 and CDR2 are MNHNS and SASEGT. The V gene lost 1 base and the J gene lost 7 bases, with 13 bases spanning the gap. Written as DNA, the CDR3 is TGTGCCAGCAGTGAAGGGCGGCCTGAAAGGACCCAGTACTTC. Translating gives CASSEGRPERTQYF.

The chain links TRBV9 to TRBJ1-2, with TRBD1 as a possible D gene (6 bases). Germline CDR1 SGDLS, CDR2 YYNGEE. The CDR3 extends over 16 amino acids. Trimming left V 1 base short and J 1 base short, with 14 bases between. The CDR3 DNA reads as TGTGCCAGCAGCGTAACCAGCCTCAGGGGTAACTATGGCTACACCTTC. It yields the protein CASSVTSLRGNYGYTF.

The chain uses TRBV9 and TRBJ1-4, with a tentative D call TRBD1 (5 bases). The CDR3 loop spans 15 amino acids. Germline assignment: CDR1 SGDLS and CDR2 YYNGEE. V lost 4 bases and J lost 8, with 18 bases in between. CDR3 amino acids: CASSSGHPKEEKLFF. CDR3 DNA: TGTGCCAGCAGCTCCGGACACCCTAAAGAGGAAAAACTGTTTTTT. The full variable domain, completed using reference TRBV9 and TRBJ1-4, is DSGVTQTPKHLITATGQRVTLRCSPRSGDLSVYWYQQSLDQGLQFLIQYYNGEERAKGNILERFSAQQFPDLHSELNLSSLELGDSALYFCASSSGHPKEEKLFFGSGTQLSVL.

The chain uses TRBV7-9 and TRBJ2-3, with 13 bases matching TRBD2. Germline lookup yields CDR1 SEHNR and CDR2 FQNEAQ (reference sequence). The CDR3 loop spans 16 amino acids. After removal of 4 bases from V and 2 bases from J, the junction contained 3 bases not matched to a gene. The CDR3 sequence is CASSYGTSGNTDTQYF. The CDR3 nucleotides read TGTGCCAGCAGCTACGGGACTAGCGGGAACACAGATACGCAGTATTTT.

V and J are TRBV24-1 and TRBJ2-2, with 7 bases fitting TRBD2. The CDR3 is made up of 13 amino acids. Germline V gene sequence: CDR1 KGHDR, CDR2 SFDVKD. Losses at the gene ends were 8 bases for V and 5 bases for J; bases not matched to a gene: 4. The DNA for the CDR3 is TGTGCCACCAAGGGAGGGGAAACCGGGGAGCTGTTTTTT. Amino acid sequence: CATKGGETGELFF.

CDR3 sequence reads: CASSQVYEQYF. The CDR3, as DNA: TGTGCCAGCAGCCAGGTCTACGAGCAGTACTTC. The chain carries TRBV25-1 and TRBJ2-7; D is unresolved. The CDR3 loop spans 11 amino acids. The germline V gene encodes CDR1 MGHDK and CDR2 SYGVNS. Trimming stripped 6 bases from V and 3 bases from J, with 6 bases between.

The J gene is TRBJ1-6, the V gene TRBV6-5; possible D gene TRBD1, 5 bases. Germline CDR1 is MNHEY and CDR2 is SVGAGI. The V end was cut by 7 bases, the J end by 5 bases, with 9 bases between. This CDR3 is built from 13 residues. CDR3 amino acids: CASKPGNNSPLHF. The CDR3 DNA follows: TGTGCCAGCAAACCAGGGAATAATTCACCCCTCCACTTT.

This chain joins TRBV2 and TRBJ1-1; D unclear. Germline V gene lookup returns CDR1 SNHLY and CDR2 FYNNEI. The CDR3 contains 13 residues. Deletions cut 8 bases from V and 5 bases from J, with 15 bases between. As DNA, the CDR3 is TGTGCCAGCCAGGACTCTAACTGGACTGAAGCTTTCTTT. Residues: CASQDSNWTEAFF.

This rearrangement joins TRBV10-3 to TRBJ2-5, with 15 bases matching TRBD2. The CDR3 totals 15 residues. V lost 6 bases to trimming and J lost 5 bases; unmatched junction nucleotides: 4. Germline values: CDR1 ENHRY, CDR2 SYGVKD. The DNA of the CDR3 is TGTGCCATCAGGGGGACTAGCGGGGGGACCGAGACCCAGTACTTC. This translates into CAIRGTSGGTETQYF.

The chain links TRBV11-2 to TRBJ1-1; the D gene is possibly TRBD1 (6 bases). Trimming took off 5 bases at V and 7 bases at J, with 23 bases between the two ends. Germline V gene data show CDR1 as SGHAT and CDR2 as FQNNGV. This CDR3 is 16 amino acids long. The CDR3 sequence: CASSLITTGRNYEAFF. The CDR3 DNA is TGTGCCAGCAGCCTAATTACGACAGGTAGAAACTATGAAGCTTTCTTT.

The chain uses TRBV6-5 and TRBJ1-3; no clear D gene. Germline V lookup: CDR1 MNHEY, CDR2 SVGAGI. The CDR3 is 16 amino acids. The V end lost 4 bases, the J end lost 4 bases, and 17 bases lay between the germline ends. CDR3 nucleotides: TGTGCCAGCAGTTCTTCCGGGCCCCTTCTCGGAAACACCATATATTTT. Protein product: CASSSSGPLLGNTIYF.

J is TRBJ1-1 and V is TRBV13, with D maybe TRBD1 (5 bases). V lost 2 bases to trimming and J lost 4 bases, with 20 bases between them. CDR3 length equals 17 residues. Germline CDR1 reads PRHDT; CDR2 reads FYEKMQ (reference sequence). CDR3 sequence reads: CASSLPISPGLSTEAFF. The CDR3 DNA reads as TGTGCCAGCAGCTTACCTATAAGTCCAGGGTTGAGCACTGAAGCTTTCTTT.

The rearrangement joins TRBV6-1 to TRBJ1-2; D is unclear. Trimming cost V 1 base and J 4 bases, with 7 bases left between them. CDR3 length equals 13 residues. Germline CDR1 MNHNS, CDR2 SASEGT. CDR3 amino acids: CASSEGNSYGYTF. CDR3 nucleotides: TGTGCCAGCAGTGAAGGTAACAGCTATGGCTACACCTTC.

The chain uses TRBV4-1 and TRBJ2-3; TRBD1 might be the D (5 bases). V was clipped by 0 bases and J by 1 base, with 11 bases between them. The V gene's germline CDR1 is MGHRA and CDR2 YSYEKL. The CDR3 contains 16 residues. The CDR3 reads CASSQESGLGTDTQYF. In nucleotides, the CDR3 is TGCGCCAGCAGCCAAGAGTCAGGGTTAGGCACAGATACGCAGTATTTT.

This chain's CDR3 is CASRYNQGRDGYTF. CDR3 in DNA: TGTGCCAGCAGATATAACCAGGGCCGGGATGGCTACACCTTC. The genes are TRBV7-9 and TRBJ1-2; a weak D match, TRBD1 (5 bases). Looked up from germline, CDR1 is SEHNR and CDR2 is FQNEAQ (reference sequence). Trimming stripped 6 bases from V and 6 bases from J, with 17 bases between. This CDR3 is 14 amino acids long.